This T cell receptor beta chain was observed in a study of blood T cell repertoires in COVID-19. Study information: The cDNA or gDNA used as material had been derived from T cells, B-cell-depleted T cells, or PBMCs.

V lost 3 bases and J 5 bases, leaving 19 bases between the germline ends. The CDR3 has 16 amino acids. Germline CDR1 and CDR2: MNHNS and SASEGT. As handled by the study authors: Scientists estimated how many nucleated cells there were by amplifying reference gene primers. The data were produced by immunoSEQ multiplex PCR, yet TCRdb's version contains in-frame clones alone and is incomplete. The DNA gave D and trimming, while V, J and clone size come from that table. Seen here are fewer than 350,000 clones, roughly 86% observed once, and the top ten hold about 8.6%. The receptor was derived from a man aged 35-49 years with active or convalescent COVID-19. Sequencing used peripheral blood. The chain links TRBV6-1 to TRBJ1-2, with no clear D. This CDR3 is CASSDPRTQTGYGYTF. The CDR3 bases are TGTGCCAGCAGTGACCCACGGACCCAGACGGGGTATGGCTACACCTTC.